This TCR beta chain emerged from a study of blood T cell repertoires in COVID-19. On the study more broadly: Acute and convalescent COVID-19 samples came from the United States, Italy and Spain. From T cells, B-cell-depleted T cells, or PBMCs came the material, which was cDNA or gDNA.

Per the germline V gene, CDR1 is SGHTA and CDR2 is FQGNSA. CDR3 size: 17 residues. Germline trimming cut 6 bases from V and 4 bases from J; bases unmatched to any gene: 13. Repertoires were generated with immunoSEQ multiplex PCR, while TCRdb's copy carries only in-frame clones and drops some. This repertoire shows about 80,000 clones, around 83% found once; its top ten account for just over 35%. This clone appeared a few times. This sequence originates from a woman in her seventies with acute or convalescent COVID-19. The chain links TRBV7-2 to TRBJ2-1, with 9 bases lining up with TRBD1. Sequences were obtained from peripheral blood. The CDR3 DNA follows: TGTGCCAGCAGTCCCTTAACCGGGACAGGGTTATACAATGAGCAGTTCTTC. Translation gives CASSPLTGTGLYNEQFF. The complete variable domain, with remaining parts taken from reference TRBV7-2 and TRBJ2-1, reads GAGVSQSPSNKVTEKGKDVELRCDPISGHTALYWYRQSLGQGLEFLIYFQGNSAPDKSGLPSDRFSAERTGGSVSTLTIQRTQQEDSAVYLCASSPLTGTGLYNEQFFGPGTRLTVL.